This T cell receptor (beta chain) was identified in a study of T cell responses to AZD1222 COVID-19 vaccine. Profiled with immunoSEQ multiplex PCR; TCRdb holds only in-frame clones, not every one. The sample contains more than 150,000 clones, about 90% of which appear only once. This CDR3 spans 13 amino acids. With V trimmed by 11 bases and J by 3 bases, 4 bases remained unmatched. Germline V gives CDR1 WSHSY, CDR2 SAAADI. The TCR sequence derives from an adult in good health. The J gene is TRBJ2-3, the V gene TRBV10-2; 11 bases match TRBD2. Sequencing used peripheral blood, obtained on day 0 of AZD1222 vaccination. CDR3 coding DNA: TGCGCCGTCACTAGCGGGGGAACAGATACGCAGTATTTT. This codes for CAVTSGGTDTQYF.